These T cell receptor beta chains were read from a single sample in a study of blood T cell repertoires in COVID-19. The repertoire was sequenced with immunoSEQ multiplex PCR; TCRdb's copy has only in-frame clones and lacks some. The data contain approximately 110,000 clones, roughly 69% of them singletons. Sequencing input: peripheral blood. These receptors came from a man aged 80 or over with acute or convalescent COVID-19. CDR3s include the opening cysteine and the closing phenylalanine or tryptophan. Fields, in order: clone size, V gene, J gene, CDR3 protein. The size entry is marked missing in some rows and otherwise reads once, few, many or a size class.

clone size: -; V gene: TRBV3-1/TRBV3-2; J gene: TRBJ2-7; CDR3 protein: CASSQDERGGYVGYEQYF
clone size: -; V gene: TRBV6-6; J gene: TRBJ2-7; CDR3 protein: CASRPGLAAQQYF
clone size: -; V gene: TRBV7-8; J gene: TRBJ2-5; CDR3 protein: CASSTSDETQYF
clone size: once; V gene: TRBV7-2; J gene: TRBJ1-4; CDR3 protein: CASSERTGFLNEKLFF
clone size: many; V gene: TRBV30; J gene: TRBJ1-6; CDR3 protein: CAWGGTGFSPLHF
clone size: -; V gene: TRBV28; J gene: TRBJ2-3; CDR3 protein: CASDRGQRDTQYF
clone size: -; V gene: TRBV28; J gene: TRBJ2-1; CDR3 protein: CASSFKGLAFSPYNEQFF
clone size: many; V gene: TRBV19; J gene: TRBJ1-1; CDR3 protein: CASSPTLAQEAFF
clone size: -; V gene: TRBV7-9; J gene: TRBJ1-1; CDR3 protein: CASSLSVPEAFF
clone size: -; V gene: TRBV19; J gene: TRBJ2-7; CDR3 protein: CASRDRDGPYEQYF
clone size: -; V gene: TRBV6-5; J gene: TRBJ1-2; CDR3 protein: CASQKSDSARGYTF
clone size: -; V gene: TRBV28; J gene: TRBJ1-6; CDR3 protein: CASSLARALSPLHF
clone size: -; V gene: TRBV7-3; J gene: TRBJ2-2; CDR3 protein: CASSRGQGGNTGELFF
clone size: -; V gene: TRBV4-1; J gene: TRBJ2-5; CDR3 protein: CASRNRGDDNRETQYF
clone size: -; V gene: TRBV19; J gene: TRBJ2-7; CDR3 protein: CASSIGSSYEQYF
clone size: medium-sized; V gene: TRBV2; J gene: TRBJ1-4; CDR3 protein: CASSRQGAAEKLFF
clone size: -; V gene: TRBV5-6; J gene: TRBJ2-7; CDR3 protein: CASSLVQVYEQYF
clone size: -; V gene: TRBV2; J gene: TRBJ1-1; CDR3 protein: CASSETGIMNTEAFF
clone size: -; V gene: TRBV28; J gene: TRBJ1-5; CDR3 protein: CASSSLGTSNQPQHF
clone size: many; V gene: TRBV19; J gene: TRBJ2-1; CDR3 protein: CASRDKAGPYNEQFF
clone size: -; V gene: TRBV18; J gene: TRBJ1-5; CDR3 protein: CASSPTDSNQPQHF
clone size: -; V gene: TRBV6-1; J gene: TRBJ2-5; CDR3 protein: CASSDSGRGTQYF
clone size: -; V gene: TRBV2; J gene: TRBJ1-1; CDR3 protein: CASSEQGNTEAFF
clone size: -; V gene: TRBV6-5; J gene: TRBJ2-4; CDR3 protein: CATRQGTKNIQYF
clone size: many; V gene: TRBV3-1/TRBV3-2; J gene: TRBJ2-2; CDR3 protein: CASSQGLAGAGGELFF
clone size: -; V gene: TRBV25-1; J gene: TRBJ2-1; CDR3 protein: CASSQRGFSYNEQFF
clone size: -; V gene: TRBV6-6; J gene: TRBJ2-7; CDR3 protein: CASSGPTGGLYEQYF
clone size: once; V gene: TRBV7-9; J gene: TRBJ2-2; CDR3 protein: CASQPPGLQPGTGELFF
clone size: -; V gene: TRBV2; J gene: TRBJ2-3; CDR3 protein: CASKSMSGSGDTQYF
clone size: -; V gene: TRBV5-4; J gene: TRBJ2-1; CDR3 protein: CASSLGASGSYNEQFF
clone size: -; V gene: TRBV18; J gene: TRBJ2-2; CDR3 protein: CASSPLTSINTGELFF
clone size: -; V gene: TRBV28; J gene: TRBJ2-7; CDR3 protein: CASRRQGAPYEQYF
clone size: -; V gene: TRBV6-5; J gene: TRBJ2-1; CDR3 protein: CASRLLAGVSNEQFF
clone size: -; V gene: TRBV4-2; J gene: TRBJ1-4; CDR3 protein: CASSHGQGARGDDNEKLFF
clone size: -; V gene: TRBV15; J gene: TRBJ2-1; CDR3 protein: CATSRARLLAEYNEQFF
clone size: many; V gene: TRBV7-2; J gene: TRBJ2-7; CDR3 protein: CASSLTAGRYEQYF
clone size: -; V gene: TRBV28; J gene: TRBJ1-2; CDR3 protein: CASTQPDISGFGYTF
clone size: few; V gene: TRBV7-2; J gene: TRBJ2-6; CDR3 protein: CASSVVRRGANVLTF
clone size: -; V gene: TRBV28; J gene: TRBJ2-1; CDR3 protein: CASRGGLAGLNEQFF
clone size: -; V gene: TRBV2; J gene: TRBJ2-5; CDR3 protein: CASSRDGGEETQYF
clone size: -; V gene: TRBV7-3; J gene: TRBJ2-3; CDR3 protein: CASSRRGGTDTQYF